The source of this T cell receptor beta chain is a study of cytomegalovirus exposure and HLA in healthy donors. Overall study findings and caveats: An analysis that came later showed most CMV-associated TCR beta chains appearing HLA-restricted. CMV serostatus was the sole immune exposure information available. After further analysis at a later stage, around 17,000 TCR beta sequences were associated with HLA alleles at 0.05 false discovery rate.

On this clone itself: Its antigen is unknown.

PCR primers comprised 60 Vbeta and 13 Jbeta primers. Here immunoSEQ multiplex PCR was the method, and the copy in TCRdb shows in-frame clones only, minus some. The repertoire holds more than 150,000 clones, around 79% seen once, with more than 1.5% in the top ten. The material sequenced was PBMCs. The source of this sequence is a girl between 5 and 17 years old in good health and CMV-seropositive.

The CDR3 spells CASSRRGFAEAFF. CDR3 nucleotides: TGCGCCAGCAGCCGGCGAGGGTTCGCTGAAGCTTTCTTT. V gene TRBV4-3 combines with J gene TRBJ1-1, with D hard to call. This CDR3 comprises 13 residues. Per germline, CDR1 LGHNA and CDR2 YSLEER. Trimming took 4 bases from V and 6 from J, leaving 12 bases between them.